This T cell receptor (beta chain) was retrieved from a study of follicular helper T cells after annual influenza vaccination. Germline V CDR1 and CDR2: KGHSH, LQKENI. V gave up 4 bases and J gave up 9 bases, with 13 bases separating them. The CDR3 totals 13 residues. Indicated time point: 2015-2016 season, pre-vaccination. Clones were read by immunoSEQ multiplex PCR, and TCRdb kept only the in-frame ones, dropping some. Of about 6,500 clones in the sample, approximately 78% are singletons; the top ten hold 0.6% to 0.95%. On this clone itself: The antigen remains unidentified.

Study-wide results and limits: Undersampling of larger non-cTfh compartments could not be excluded.

The sequence was obtained from an adult who received the influenza vaccine. The material sequenced was CXCR5- memory CD4+ T cells sorted from blood, taken on the day of influenza vaccination. The chain is built from TRBV18 and TRBJ1-5; D unclear. The CDR3 protein is CASSQDSLLPQHF. The CDR3 nucleotides read TGTGCCAGCTCACAGGATTCCCTCCTGCCCCAGCATTTT.